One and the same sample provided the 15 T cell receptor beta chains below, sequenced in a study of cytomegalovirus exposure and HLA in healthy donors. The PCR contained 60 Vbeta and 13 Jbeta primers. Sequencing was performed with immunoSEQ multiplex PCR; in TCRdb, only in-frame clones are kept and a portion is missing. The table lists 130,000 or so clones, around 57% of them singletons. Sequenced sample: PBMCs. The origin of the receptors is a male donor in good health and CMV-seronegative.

The CDR3, as DNA: TGTGCCAGCAGCTTAGGAGGGAGGGGAACAAGGGAGGAAAAACTGTTTTTT. The encoded protein is CASSLGGRGTREEKLFF. The chain is built from TRBV7-8 and TRBJ1-4; D possibly corresponds to TRBD1 (5 bases). In germline, CDR1 is SGHVS, CDR2 FQNEAQ. The CDR3 consists of 17 residues. Between the trimmed V and J ends, which lost 1 base and 8 bases, there was a span of 20 bases.

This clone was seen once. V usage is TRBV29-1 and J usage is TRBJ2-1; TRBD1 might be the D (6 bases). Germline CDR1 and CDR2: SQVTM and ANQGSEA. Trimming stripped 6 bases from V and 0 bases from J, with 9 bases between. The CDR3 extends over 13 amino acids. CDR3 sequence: CSVGHSSYNEQFF. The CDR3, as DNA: TGCAGCGTGGGACACTCCTCCTACAATGAGCAGTTCTTC.

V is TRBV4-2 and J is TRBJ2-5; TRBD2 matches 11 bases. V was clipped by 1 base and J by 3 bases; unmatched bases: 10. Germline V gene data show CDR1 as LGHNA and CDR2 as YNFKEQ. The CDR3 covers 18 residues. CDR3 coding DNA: TGTGCCAGCAGCCAAGGACTAGCGGGGCTTGGGGGTGAAGAGACCCAGTACTTC. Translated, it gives CASSQGLAGLGGEETQYF.

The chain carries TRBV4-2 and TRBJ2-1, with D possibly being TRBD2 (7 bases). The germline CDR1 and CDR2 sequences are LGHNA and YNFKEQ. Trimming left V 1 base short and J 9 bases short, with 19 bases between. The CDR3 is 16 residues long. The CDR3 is CASSQVGGGAICEQFF. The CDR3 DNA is TGTGCCAGCAGCCAAGTAGGAGGGGGGGCTATTTGTGAGCAGTTCTTC.

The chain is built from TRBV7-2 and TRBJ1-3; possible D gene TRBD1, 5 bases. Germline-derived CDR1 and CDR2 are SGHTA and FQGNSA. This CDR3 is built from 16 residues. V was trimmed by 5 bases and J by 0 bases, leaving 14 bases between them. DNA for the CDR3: TGTGCCAGCAGCCCTCGACAGCCCAGCTCTGGAAACACCATATATTTT. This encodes CASSPRQPSSGNTIYF.

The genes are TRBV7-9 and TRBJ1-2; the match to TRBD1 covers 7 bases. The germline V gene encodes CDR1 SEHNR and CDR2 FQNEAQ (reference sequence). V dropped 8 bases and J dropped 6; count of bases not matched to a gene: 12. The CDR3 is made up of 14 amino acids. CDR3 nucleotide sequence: TGTGCCAGCGCTCCGTCCCGGGACAGTCATGGCTACACCTTC. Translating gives CASAPSRDSHGYTF.

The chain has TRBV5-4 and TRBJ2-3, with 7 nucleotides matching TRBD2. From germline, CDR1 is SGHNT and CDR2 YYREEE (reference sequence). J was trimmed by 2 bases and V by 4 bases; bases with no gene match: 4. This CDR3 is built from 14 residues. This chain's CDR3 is CASSGEGITDTQYF. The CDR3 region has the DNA TGTGCCAGCAGCGGGGAGGGGATCACAGATACGCAGTATTTT.

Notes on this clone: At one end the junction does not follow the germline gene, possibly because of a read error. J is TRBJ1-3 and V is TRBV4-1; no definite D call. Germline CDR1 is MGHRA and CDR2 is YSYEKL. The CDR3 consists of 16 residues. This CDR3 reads CASSQGSGVDGNTVYF. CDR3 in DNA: TGCGCCAGCAGCCAAGGTTCCGGGGTTGATGGAAACACCGTATATTTT.

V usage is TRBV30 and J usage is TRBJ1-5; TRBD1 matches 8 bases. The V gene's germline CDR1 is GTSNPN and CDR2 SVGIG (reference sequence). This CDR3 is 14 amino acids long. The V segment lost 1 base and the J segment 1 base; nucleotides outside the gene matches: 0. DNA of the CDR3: TGTGCCTGGAGTGCAGGGGGCAGCAATCAGCCCCAGCATTTT. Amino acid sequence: CAWSAGGSNQPQHF.

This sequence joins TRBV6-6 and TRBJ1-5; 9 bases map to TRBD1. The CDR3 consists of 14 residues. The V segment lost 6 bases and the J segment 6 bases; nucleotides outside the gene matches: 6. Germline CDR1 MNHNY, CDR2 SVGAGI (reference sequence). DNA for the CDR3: TGTGCCAGCAGCATACAGGGGGCCGGTCAGCCCCAGCATTTT. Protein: CASSIQGAGQPQHF.

DNA of the CDR3: TGTGCCAGCAGTTCCGGACAGGGCTTCTACGAGCAGTACTTC. This sequence encodes CASSSGQGFYEQYF. The chain links TRBV7-8 to TRBJ2-7; 8 nucleotides line up with TRBD1. J was trimmed by 3 bases and V by 6 bases; bases with no gene match: 7. Germline assignment: CDR1 SGHVS and CDR2 FQNEAQ. CDR3 length: 14 amino acids.

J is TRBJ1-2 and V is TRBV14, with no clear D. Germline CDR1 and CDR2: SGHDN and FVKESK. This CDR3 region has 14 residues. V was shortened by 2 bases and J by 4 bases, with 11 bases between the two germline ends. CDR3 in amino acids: CASSQSGSIYGYTF. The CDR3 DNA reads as TGTGCCAGCAGCCAAAGCGGCAGCATCTATGGCTACACCTTC.

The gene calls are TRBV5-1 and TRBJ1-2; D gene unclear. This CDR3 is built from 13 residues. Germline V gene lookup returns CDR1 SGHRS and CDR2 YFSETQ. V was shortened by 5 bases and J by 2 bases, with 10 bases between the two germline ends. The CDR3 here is CASRMTENYGYTF. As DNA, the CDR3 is TGCGCCAGCAGAATGACGGAGAACTATGGCTACACCTTC.

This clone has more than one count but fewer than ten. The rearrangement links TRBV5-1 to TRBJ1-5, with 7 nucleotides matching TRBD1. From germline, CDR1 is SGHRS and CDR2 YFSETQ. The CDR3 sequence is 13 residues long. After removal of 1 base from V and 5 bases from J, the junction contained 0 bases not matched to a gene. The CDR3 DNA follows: TGCGCCAGCAGCTTGACAGGGGATCAGCCCCAGCATTTT. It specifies CASSLTGDQPQHF.

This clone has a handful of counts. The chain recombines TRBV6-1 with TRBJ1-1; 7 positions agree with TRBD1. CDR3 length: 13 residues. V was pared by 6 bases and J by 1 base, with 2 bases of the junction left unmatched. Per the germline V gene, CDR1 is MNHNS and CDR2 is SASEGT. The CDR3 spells CASRRQGNTEAFF. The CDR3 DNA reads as TGTGCCAGCAGGAGACAGGGGAACACTGAAGCTTTCTTT.